These 2 T cell receptor beta chains were sequenced from one sample in a study of T cell responses to AZD1222 COVID-19 vaccine. Profiling relied on immunoSEQ multiplex PCR, and the TCRdb table lists in-frame clones only, not all of them. The table includes 100,000 to 150,000 clones, approximately 88% detected once. Sequences were derived from peripheral blood, sampled on day 0 of AZD1222 vaccination. The receptors here all came from an adult in good health.

The V and J genes are TRBV7-9 and TRBJ2-1; D is perhaps TRBD1 or TRBD2 (5 bases each). The CDR3 is 13 amino acids. The germline V gene has CDR1 SEHNR and CDR2 FQNEAQ (reference sequence). V was shortened by 7 bases and J by 7 bases, with 14 bases between the two germline ends. The CDR3 DNA sequence: TGTGCCAGCATGCGGGCAGGGTATAATGAGCAGTTCTTC. This encodes CASMRAGYNEQFF.

The V call is TRBV28, the J call TRBJ2-4, with unresolved D. Trimming took 10 bases from V and 1 from J, leaving 11 bases between them. Germline-derived CDR1 and CDR2 are MDHEN and SYDVKM. The CDR3 covers 13 residues. CDR3 residues: CATRPGAKNIQYF. CDR3 sequence (DNA): TGTGCCACCAGGCCCGGGGCCAAAAACATTCAGTACTTC.